This T cell receptor (beta chain) was observed in a study of T cell responses to AZD1222 COVID-19 vaccine. Repertoires were generated with immunoSEQ multiplex PCR, while TCRdb's copy carries only in-frame clones and drops some. The repertoire holds 150,000 or so clones, roughly 90% seen once, with approximately 5.1% in the top ten. The germline V gene has CDR1 SGHTA and CDR2 FQGNSA. Trimming removed 5 bases from V and 6 bases from J; junction bases left unmatched: 10. CDR3 size: 15 residues. Study observations and caveats: Nearly half of spike-specific TCRs reportedly go after variant regions that carry no mutations. When two AZD1222 doses had been given, Spike-specific TCR breadth and depth rose. Most donors were white British and more were female, and clonal diversity was possibly underestimated.

Comment on this clone: The antigen remains unidentified.

The sequencing used peripheral blood, collected on day 0 of MenACWY control vaccination. This receptor was taken from an adult in good health. This chain uses TRBV7-2 with TRBJ2-7, with 10 positions matching TRBD2. CDR3 region: CASSTRTSGKSEQYF. The CDR3 DNA is TGTGCCAGCAGCACCAGGACTAGCGGTAAAAGCGAGCAGTACTTC.